This is a list of T cell receptor beta chains from one sample in a study of shared clonotypes between healthy human individuals. Here immunoSEQ multiplex PCR was the method, and the copy in TCRdb shows in-frame clones only, minus some. The table lists 850,000 to 1,200,000 clones, roughly 80% of them singletons. The material sequenced was memory CD4+ T cells sorted from blood. These receptors all stem from a man between 18 and 35 years old in good health. The CDR3 runs from the conserved cysteine through the conserved F or W. Fields, in order: J gene, D gene, V gene, clone size, CDR3 DNA, CDR3 protein. D genes are given only for firm matches. Some rows have no size entry. The others give once, few or many, or a class for an expanded clone.

j_call: TRBJ1-5
d_call: NA
v_call: TRBV5-1
clone_size: once
cdr3_nt: TGCGCCAGCAGCTTGGGTCCGCCGGTCAATCAGCCCCAGCATTTT
cdr3_aa: CASSLGPPVNQPQHF

j_call: TRBJ1-4
d_call: NA
v_call: TRBV9
clone_size: many
cdr3_nt: TGTGCCAGCAGCCCCCAAGGGTTGGGGGGGGCTAATGAAAAACTGTTTTTT
cdr3_aa: CASSPQGLGGANEKLFF

j_call: TRBJ1-5
d_call: TRBD1
v_call: TRBV19
clone_size: NA
cdr3_nt: TGTGCCAGTAGTCAGGGGGGCGCAAGCAATCAGCCCCAGCATTTT
cdr3_aa: CASSQGGASNQPQHF

j_call: TRBJ2-6
d_call: NA
v_call: TRBV18
clone_size: NA
cdr3_nt: TGTGCCAGCTCCCCAGGATACGGCGCCTCTGGGGCCAACGTCCTGACTTTC
cdr3_aa: CASSPGYGASGANVLTF

j_call: TRBJ1-1
d_call: TRBD1
v_call: TRBV6-1
clone_size: NA
cdr3_nt: TGTGCCGGACATTTAGACAGGGCTAAGGGAGCTTTCTTT
cdr3_aa: CAGHLDRAKGAFF

j_call: TRBJ2-1
d_call: TRBD2
v_call: TRBV7-8
clone_size: NA
cdr3_nt: TGTGCCAGCAGCCCGACTAGCGGGGATTACAATGAGCAGTTCTTC
cdr3_aa: CASSPTSGDYNEQFF

j_call: TRBJ2-5
d_call: NA
v_call: TRBV18
clone_size: NA
cdr3_nt: TGTGCCAGCTCACCGAAAGAGACCCAGTACTTC
cdr3_aa: CASSPKETQYF

j_call: TRBJ2-2
d_call: TRBD2
v_call: TRBV14
clone_size: NA
cdr3_nt: TGTGCCATCAAACAGGGGACTAGCGCGACCGGGGAGCTGTTTTTT
cdr3_aa: CAIKQGTSATGELFF

j_call: TRBJ1-6
d_call: NA
v_call: TRBV7-9
clone_size: NA
cdr3_nt: TGTGCCAGCAACCTGGAACAGTATAATTCACCCCTCCACTTT
cdr3_aa: CASNLEQYNSPLHF

j_call: TRBJ2-7
d_call: NA
v_call: TRBV18
clone_size: NA
cdr3_nt: TGTGCCAGCTCACTACAGAATGCGGACGAGCAGTACTTC
cdr3_aa: CASSLQNADEQYF

j_call: TRBJ1-5
d_call: NA
v_call: TRBV2
clone_size: few
cdr3_nt: TGTGCCAGCAGGACAGGCAAGAGTCAGCCCCAGCATTTT
cdr3_aa: CASRTGKSQPQHF

j_call: TRBJ2-1
d_call: TRBD2
v_call: TRBV5-1
clone_size: NA
cdr3_nt: TGCGCCAGCAGCTTTACTAGCGGGGGGGCCAGGAATGAGCAGTTCTTC
cdr3_aa: CASSFTSGGARNEQFF

j_call: TRBJ2-3
d_call: NA
v_call: TRBV5-6
clone_size: NA
cdr3_nt: TGTGCCAGCAGCTCTTTAGGGGGGAGCACAGATACGCAGTATTTT
cdr3_aa: CASSSLGGSTDTQYF

j_call: TRBJ2-7
d_call: NA
v_call: TRBV7-9
clone_size: NA
cdr3_nt: TGTGCCAGCAGCTCCCCGGGGAGGAGTTCCGAGCAGTACTTC
cdr3_aa: CASSSPGRSSEQYF

j_call: TRBJ1-2
d_call: NA
v_call: TRBV28
clone_size: NA
cdr3_nt: TGTGCCAGCAGTTTACGAGACAGAGCCTATGGCTACACCTTC
cdr3_aa: CASSLRDRAYGYTF

j_call: TRBJ1-5
d_call: NA
v_call: TRBV9
clone_size: many
cdr3_nt: TGTGCCAGCAGCGGTGGTCAGCATTTT
cdr3_aa: CASSGGQHF

j_call: TRBJ2-7
d_call: TRBD2
v_call: TRBV9
clone_size: NA
cdr3_nt: TGTGCCAGCAGCGTGGGGGGAAAGCGGGATGGGTACGAGCAGTACTTC
cdr3_aa: CASSVGGKRDGYEQYF

j_call: TRBJ2-5
d_call: NA
v_call: TRBV7-2
clone_size: NA
cdr3_nt: TGTGCCAGCAGCTTTGCGACTGAGACCCAGTACTTC
cdr3_aa: CASSFATETQYF

j_call: TRBJ1-3
d_call: TRBD1
v_call: TRBV30
clone_size: once
cdr3_nt: TGTGCCTGGAGTGAACGACAGGGATTTGGAAACACCATATATTTT
cdr3_aa: CAWSERQGFGNTIYF

j_call: TRBJ1-2
d_call: TRBD1
v_call: TRBV19
clone_size: many
cdr3_nt: TGTGCCAGTAGTACATACGGGACAGGGAGCGTCGGTGGCTACACCTTC
cdr3_aa: CASSTYGTGSVGGYTF

j_call: TRBJ2-3
d_call: TRBD2
v_call: TRBV5-4
clone_size: NA
cdr3_nt: TGTGCCAGCAGCGTTAGCGGGGGGGGGACAGATACGCAGTATTTT
cdr3_aa: CASSVSGGGTDTQYF

j_call: TRBJ1-1
d_call: NA
v_call: TRBV18
clone_size: NA
cdr3_nt: TGTGCCAGCTCACCACGGGGGGCTATTGAAGCTTTCTTT
cdr3_aa: CASSPRGAIEAFF

j_call: TRBJ1-2
d_call: TRBD1
v_call: TRBV19
clone_size: NA
cdr3_nt: TGTGCCAGTAGTATAGATCTGAGACAGGGACGCTACACCTTC
cdr3_aa: CASSIDLRQGRYTF

j_call: TRBJ1-1
d_call: NA
v_call: TRBV4-1
clone_size: NA
cdr3_nt: TGCGCCAGCAGGAGGTACAGGGCTGCGGACACTGAAGCTTTCTTT
cdr3_aa: CASRRYRAADTEAFF

j_call: TRBJ2-3
d_call: TRBD2
v_call: TRBV5-1
clone_size: NA
cdr3_nt: TGCGCCAGCAGCACGGGGGGGAGCGCAGATACGCAGTATTTT
cdr3_aa: CASSTGGSADTQYF

j_call: TRBJ2-1
d_call: TRBD2
v_call: TRBV2
clone_size: NA
cdr3_nt: TGTGCCAGCAGCCGAACTAGCGGGGGCTCCTACAATGAGCAGTTCTTC
cdr3_aa: CASSRTSGGSYNEQFF

j_call: TRBJ1-6
d_call: NA
v_call: TRBV4-3
clone_size: once
cdr3_nt: TGCGCCAGCAGCCAAGACTTACAGAATAATTCACCCCTCCACTTT
cdr3_aa: CASSQDLQNNSPLHF

j_call: TRBJ2-7
d_call: TRBD2
v_call: TRBV5-4
clone_size: NA
cdr3_nt: TGTGCCAGCAGCTTAAGGGGCGGGGGGGTCGTCGAGCAGTACTTC
cdr3_aa: CASSLRGGGVVEQYF

j_call: TRBJ1-4
d_call: NA
v_call: TRBV4-3
clone_size: NA
cdr3_nt: TGCGCCAGCAGCCAAGAGGCAGGGGAGGATGAAAAACTGTTTTTT
cdr3_aa: CASSQEAGEDEKLFF

j_call: TRBJ1-5
d_call: TRBD1
v_call: TRBV2
clone_size: NA
cdr3_nt: TGTGCCAGCAGCGGACAGGGGTTTAGCAATCAGCCCCAGCATTTT
cdr3_aa: CASSGQGFSNQPQHF

j_call: TRBJ2-2
d_call: TRBD2
v_call: TRBV28
clone_size: NA
cdr3_nt: TGTGCCAGCAGCAGAGCGGGGGGATTCACCGGGGAGCTGTTTTTT
cdr3_aa: CASSRAGGFTGELFF

j_call: TRBJ2-5
d_call: TRBD2
v_call: TRBV27
clone_size: NA
cdr3_nt: TGTGCCAGCAGTCCCAGGGGGGGACTAGCGGGCCAGACCCAGTACTTC
cdr3_aa: CASSPRGGLAGQTQYF

j_call: TRBJ1-5
d_call: NA
v_call: TRBV6-5
clone_size: NA
cdr3_nt: TGTGCCAGCAGTCCGAACAGCAATCAGCCCCAGCATTTT
cdr3_aa: CASSPNSNQPQHF

j_call: TRBJ2-2
d_call: TRBD1
v_call: TRBV5-4
clone_size: NA
cdr3_nt: TGTGCCAGCAGCCTACGGGACAGGGGTACCGGGGAGCTGTTTTTT
cdr3_aa: CASSLRDRGTGELFF

j_call: TRBJ2-7
d_call: NA
v_call: TRBV5-4
clone_size: NA
cdr3_nt: TGTGCCAGCAGCTTGGAAGGCCCCTACGAGCAGTACTTC
cdr3_aa: CASSLEGPYEQYF

j_call: TRBJ1-5
d_call: TRBD1
v_call: TRBV18
clone_size: NA
cdr3_nt: TGTGCCAGCTCACCAACCACAGGGGGGAGCAATCAGCCCCAGCATTTT
cdr3_aa: CASSPTTGGSNQPQHF

j_call: TRBJ2-3
d_call: NA
v_call: TRBV5-1
clone_size: NA
cdr3_nt: TGCGCCAGCAGCTTTGATCAGAACACAGATACGCAGTATTTT
cdr3_aa: CASSFDQNTDTQYF

j_call: TRBJ2-5
d_call: NA
v_call: TRBV7-2
clone_size: NA
cdr3_nt: TGTGCCAGCAGCTTAGTAGATCGGACCCAGTACTTC
cdr3_aa: CASSLVDRTQYF

j_call: TRBJ2-7
d_call: TRBD1
v_call: TRBV11-2
clone_size: few
cdr3_nt: TGTGCCAGCAGCTTAGATGGCCGGGACAGGGGGTACGAGCAGTACTTC
cdr3_aa: CASSLDGRDRGYEQYF

j_call: TRBJ2-7
d_call: TRBD2
v_call: TRBV5-6
clone_size: NA
cdr3_nt: TGTGCCAGCAGTCTGACTAGCGGGTTGTCCTACGAGCAGTACTTC
cdr3_aa: CASSLTSGLSYEQYF

j_call: TRBJ1-1
d_call: NA
v_call: TRBV11-2
clone_size: once
cdr3_nt: TGTGCCAGCAGCTTAATCCCGACAGGCAACACTGAAGCTTTCTTT
cdr3_aa: CASSLIPTGNTEAFF

j_call: TRBJ2-5
d_call: NA
v_call: TRBV1
clone_size: once
cdr3_nt: TGCACCAGCAGCCAAGATCATGTAGGGCAGCGGGGGCCCCAAGAGACCCAGTACTTC
cdr3_aa: CTSSQDHVGQRGPQETQYF